This T cell receptor beta chain was sequenced during a study of cytomegalovirus exposure and HLA in healthy donors. Points from the study as a whole: One later analysis reportedly identified an Asian-associated ancestry cluster that showed fewer N-insertions than the roughly 670-donor mean. In most subjects, TCR beta sequences reportedly gave accurate predictions of HLA-A and HLA-B alleles. Trimming of TCR beta V- and J-genes showed a link, identified in a later analysis, to a missense DCLRE1C variant. In a later analysis, at a false discovery rate of 0.05, over 15,000 TCR beta sequences were associated with HLA alleles.

This CDR3 is 11 amino acids long. Germline V gene data show CDR1 as MNHNY and CDR2 as SVGAGI (reference sequence). Trimming pared 8 bases from V and 2 bases from J, leaving 3 bases between. Primers included in the PCR were 60 Vbeta and 13 Jbeta primers. TCRdb keeps only in-frame clones here, not all; method: immunoSEQ multiplex PCR. Among some 140,000 clones, 80% were seen once, and the ten largest hold over 2%. As to this clone: Its matching antigen is unknown.

The TCR was taken from a man aged 30-40 years in good health and CMV-seronegative. Sequenced sample: PBMCs. The chain links TRBV6-6 to TRBJ2-2; D uncertain. CDR3 sequence reads: CASQNTGELFF. In nucleotides, the CDR3 is TGTGCCAGCCAAAACACCGGGGAGCTGTTTTTT.